Here is one T cell receptor beta chain with its context. The data belong to a study of blood T cell repertoires in COVID-19. Background on the study: Sites across the United States, Italy and Spain contributed samples from acute and convalescent COVID-19. In each case, the material was cDNA or gDNA derived from T cells, B-cell-depleted T cells, or PBMCs.

In the original workflow: Cell counts per sample came from amplifying reference gene primers. Assay used: immunoSEQ multiplex PCR; TCRdb lists only in-frame clones, some missing. Clonal size and the V and J genes are those of that table, whereas D and trimming came from the DNA. The sample contains nearly 25,000 clones, 72% of which appear only once. CDR3 size: 16 residues. This receptor was obtained from a woman over 75 with acute or convalescent COVID-19. The specimen was peripheral blood. The chain joins TRBV7-5 to TRBJ2-7; the table assigns TRBD1, which was not confirmed against the DNA. TRBV7-5 is flagged as a pseudogene. DNA of the CDR3: TGTGCCAGAAGCTTAGACGAGGTCGACAGCAGATACGAGCAGTACTTC. Translation: CARSLDEVDSRYEQYF.